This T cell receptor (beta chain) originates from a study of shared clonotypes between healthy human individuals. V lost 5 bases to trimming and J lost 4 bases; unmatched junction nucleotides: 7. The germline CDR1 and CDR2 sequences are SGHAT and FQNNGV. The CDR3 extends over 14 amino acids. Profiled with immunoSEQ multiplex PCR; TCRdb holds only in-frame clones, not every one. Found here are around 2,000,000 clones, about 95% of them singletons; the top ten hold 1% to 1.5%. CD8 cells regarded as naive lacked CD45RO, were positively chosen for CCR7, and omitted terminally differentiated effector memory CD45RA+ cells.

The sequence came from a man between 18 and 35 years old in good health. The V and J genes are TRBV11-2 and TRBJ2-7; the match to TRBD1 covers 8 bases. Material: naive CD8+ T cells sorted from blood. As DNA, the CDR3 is TGTGCCAGCAGCCGCGTCGACAGGGGTTACGAGCAGTACTTC. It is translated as CASSRVDRGYEQYF. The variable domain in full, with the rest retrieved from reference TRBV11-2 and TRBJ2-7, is EAGVAQSPRYKIIEKRQSVAFWCNPISGHATLYWYQQILGQGPKLLIQFQNNGVVDDSQLPKDRFSAERLKGVDSTLKIQPAKLEDSAVYLCASSRVDRGYEQYFGPGTRLTVT.